Following are 27 T cell receptor beta chains from one sample sequenced in a study of cytomegalovirus exposure and HLA in healthy donors. Both 60 Vbeta primers and 13 Jbeta primers went into the PCR. Profiling relied on immunoSEQ multiplex PCR, and the TCRdb table lists in-frame clones only, not all of them. Counted here are 130,000 to 150,000 clones, over 75% occurring once; the ten biggest clones make up about 0.64%. Specimen: PBMCs. The receptors stem from a male donor in good health and CMV-seronegative.

This sequence joins TRBV10-3 and TRBJ1-2; D is possibly TRBD1 (5 bases). The CDR3 is 13 residues long. Trimming cost V 6 bases and J 9 bases, with 17 bases left between them. Per germline, CDR1 ENHRY and CDR2 SYGVKD. CDR3 nucleotide sequence: TGTGCCATCAGCGAGACAGTTTACGTTAGCTACACCTTC. As protein: CAISETVYVSYTF.

This chain uses TRBV6-6 with TRBJ1-3; tentative D call: TRBD1 (5 bases). V was cut by 6 bases and J by 4 bases, with 19 bases left in between. The germline CDR1 and CDR2 sequences are MNHNY and SVGAGI (reference sequence). This CDR3 has 16 amino acids. CDR3: CASRFPGGEYGNTIYF. CDR3 nucleotides: TGTGCCAGCAGATTCCCCGGGGGAGAGTACGGAAACACCATATATTTT.

V and J are TRBV21-1 and TRBJ2-7; TRBD2 is taken as the D call from the table, unchecked against the DNA. TRBV21-1 is a pseudogene segment. This CDR3 contains 16 residues. The CDR3 DNA follows: TGTGCCAGCAGCTCCCGGGGGCTAGCGGCAACATACGAGCAGTACTTC. This codes for CASSSRGLAATYEQYF.

The rearrangement uses TRBV2 and TRBJ2-2, with 12 bases fitting TRBD2. This CDR3 has 14 residues. V trimming: 9 bases; J trimming: 5 bases; junction bases outside the gene matches: 4. Germline V gene sequence: CDR1 SNHLY, CDR2 FYNNEI. DNA of the CDR3: TGTGCCAGTTTACTAGCGGGGGGAACCGGGGAGCTGTTTTTT. The encoded protein is CASLLAGGTGELFF.

V and J are TRBV7-2 and TRBJ2-7; TRBD1 aligns across 7 bases. Germline CDR1 and CDR2: SGHTA and FQGNSA. The V segment lost 0 bases and the J segment 6 bases; nucleotides outside the gene matches: 14. This CDR3 contains 17 residues. The CDR3 sequence is CASSLARGTVGPGEQYF. The DNA of the CDR3 is TGTGCCAGCAGCTTAGCCCGTGGGACAGTAGGACCTGGCGAGCAGTACTTC.

The chain carries TRBV7-8 and TRBJ1-6; maybe TRBD1 (6 bases). V was clipped by 1 base and J by 10 bases, with 14 bases between them. Germline V gene data show CDR1 as SGHVS and CDR2 as FQNEAQ. CDR3 length: 15 residues. This CDR3 is CASSLVPGGGSPLHF. DNA of the CDR3: TGTGCCAGCAGCTTAGTTCCGGGTGGGGGCTCACCCCTCCACTTT.

The chain uses TRBV6-9 and TRBJ1-2; D is uncertain. This CDR3 has 10 amino acids. Germline CDR1 is MNHGY and CDR2 is SVAAGI. Trimming left V 5 bases short and J 13 bases short, with 11 bases between. CDR3 protein: CASSPPGGTF. CDR3 in DNA: TGTGCCAGCAGTCCCCCCGGTGGCACCTTC.

The CDR3 spells CATGRRANTGELFF. CDR3 DNA sequence: TGTGCCACCGGGCGGCGGGCGAACACCGGGGAGCTGTTTTTT. The J gene is TRBJ2-2, the V gene TRBV19; a weak D match, TRBD2 (5 bases). V lost 10 bases and J 0 bases, leaving 12 bases between the germline ends. The V gene's germline CDR1 is LNHDA and CDR2 SQIVND (reference sequence). There are 14 residues in the CDR3.

V is TRBV12-5 and J is TRBJ1-5; tentatively, D is TRBD1 (6 bases). This CDR3 spans 15 amino acids. Germline V gene sequence: CDR1 LGHNT, CDR2 FRNRAP. Trimming took off 1 base at V and 6 bases at J, with 13 bases between the two ends. The CDR3 protein is CASGLDTGMGQPQHF. CDR3 sequence (DNA): TGTGCTAGTGGTTTGGACACAGGGATGGGTCAGCCCCAGCATTTT.

This clone has a handful of counts. V gene TRBV5-1 combines with J gene TRBJ1-6, with TRBD1 identical over 8 bases. Germline V CDR1 and CDR2: SGHRS, YFSETQ. The CDR3 contains 15 residues. The V and J ends lost 4 bases and 8 bases, in that order; junction bases with no gene match: 8. As DNA, the CDR3 is TGCGCCAGCAGCAAGGACAGGGCCCATTATTCACCCCTCCACTTT. This translates into CASSKDRAHYSPLHF.

This chain joins TRBV7-9 and TRBJ1-2; 7 positions agree with TRBD1. Germline V gene data show CDR1 as SEHNR and CDR2 as FQNEAQ (reference sequence). Trimming took 5 bases from V and 6 from J; bases not matched to a gene: 3. This CDR3 is 12 amino acids long. CDR3 coding DNA: TGTGCCAGCAGCCCCGACAGGGATGGCTACACCTTC. Protein: CASSPDRDGYTF.

The CDR3 region is CASSTQGVKMGYTF. The CDR3 DNA reads as TGTGCCAGCAGTACTCAGGGGGTGAAGATGGGCTACACCTTC. The rearrangement links TRBV27 to TRBJ1-2; TRBD1 matches 7 bases. With V trimmed by 5 bases and J by 8 bases, 11 bases remained unmatched. The CDR3 length is 14 residues. CDR1 and CDR2 (germline): MNHEY, SMNVEV (reference sequence).

The rearrangement uses TRBV7-3 and TRBJ2-7; tentative D call: TRBD1 (5 bases). V lost 5 bases and J 1 base, leaving 12 bases between the germline ends. This CDR3 comprises 14 residues. Germline V CDR1 and CDR2: SGHTA, FQGTGA. The CDR3 is CASSPQGQSYEQYF. The CDR3 region has the DNA TGTGCCAGCAGCCCTCAGGGTCAATCCTACGAGCAGTACTTC.

Written as DNA, the CDR3 is TGTGCCACCACTGACAGGGCCTATAATTCACCCCTCCACTTT. This encodes CATTDRAYNSPLHF. J is TRBJ1-6 and V is TRBV19; 7 bases are a match to TRBD1. Looked up from germline, CDR1 is LNHDA and CDR2 is SQIVND (reference sequence). The CDR3 consists of 14 residues. V gave up 10 bases and J gave up 2 bases; unmatched junction bases: 5.

The V gene is TRBV4-3, the J gene TRBJ2-7; 10 bases fit TRBD2. V shed 1 base, J shed 7 bases, and the junction held 7 bases outside the gene matches. There are 15 residues in the CDR3. Germline lookup yields CDR1 LGHNA and CDR2 YSLEER. The CDR3 here is CASSQVTSGTGEQYF. The CDR3 bases are TGCGCCAGCAGCCAAGTAACTAGCGGGACGGGTGAGCAGTACTTC.

The rearrangement uses TRBV6-6 and TRBJ2-1; tentatively, D is TRBD1 (5 bases). The germline V gene encodes CDR1 MNHNY and CDR2 SVGAGI (reference sequence). This CDR3 contains 14 residues. The V gene lost 1 base and the J gene lost 8 bases, with 12 bases spanning the gap. CDR3 DNA sequence: TGTGCCAGCAGTTACTTTCAGGGTCCAGATGAGCAGTTCTTC. Encoded protein: CASSYFQGPDEQFF.

The rearrangement links TRBV2 to TRBJ1-5, with 8 bases matching TRBD1. This CDR3 comprises 14 residues. The V segment lost 6 bases and the J segment 5 bases; nucleotides outside the gene matches: 6. Germline V gene sequence: CDR1 SNHLY, CDR2 FYNNEI. The CDR3 sequence is CASRFGQGDQPQHF. CDR3 DNA: TGTGCCAGCAGGTTTGGACAGGGTGATCAGCCCCAGCATTTT.

This chain's CDR3 is CSVDAVPNYGYTF. CDR3 in DNA: TGCAGCGTTGATGCAGTTCCTAACTATGGCTACACCTTC. This chain connects TRBV29-1 to TRBJ1-2; D is uncertain. The CDR3 has 13 residues. Trimming left V 3 bases short and J 0 bases short, with 8 bases between. Germline loops: CDR1 SQVTM, CDR2 ANQGSEA.

The chain combines TRBV30 with TRBJ1-5, with a possible D match to TRBD1 (6 bases). V was shortened by 4 bases and J by 0 bases, with 10 bases between the two germline ends. This CDR3 spans 14 amino acids. Per the germline V gene, CDR1 is GTSNPN and CDR2 is SVGIG (reference sequence). The CDR3 here is CAWTRGDSNQPQHF. CDR3 nucleotides: TGTGCCTGGACCAGGGGCGATAGCAATCAGCCCCAGCATTTT.

The CDR3 is CASSPAGGGYNEQFF. The DNA for the CDR3 is TGTGCCAGCAGCCCAGCCGGGGGGGGTTACAATGAGCAGTTCTTC. The rearrangement uses TRBV7-3 and TRBJ2-1; 8 bases fit TRBD2. The length of the CDR3 is 15 residues. Unmatched junction bases numbered 7, after V lost 5 bases and J lost 4 bases. Germline V lookup: CDR1 SGHTA, CDR2 FQGTGA.

The chain links TRBV6-5 to TRBJ1-2; 8 positions agree with TRBD1. The CDR3 runs to 14 residues. V lost 5 bases, J lost 8 bases, and 10 bases stayed unmatched. Looked up from germline, CDR1 is MNHEY and CDR2 is SVGAGI. In DNA form, the CDR3 reads TGTGCCAGCAGTCCGACAGGGGCCGGGATGGGCTACACCTTC. This translates into CASSPTGAGMGYTF.

V and J are TRBV5-1 and TRBJ2-7, with a possible D match to TRBD1 (6 bases). The germline V and J ends were trimmed by 5 bases and 3 bases, with 15 bases remaining between them. Germline lookup yields CDR1 SGHRS and CDR2 YFSETQ. This CDR3 comprises 14 residues. CDR3 in amino acids: CASSSQGIGYEQYF. The CDR3 bases are TGCGCCAGCAGTTCTCAGGGGATCGGCTACGAGCAGTACTTC.

V and J are TRBV9 and TRBJ1-2; 9 nucleotides match TRBD1. Trimming cost V 0 bases and J 3 bases; bases outside gene matches: 6. Germline V gene lookup returns CDR1 SGDLS and CDR2 YYNGEE. The CDR3 contains 16 residues. The CDR3 reads CASSVGGQGSYYGYTF. CDR3 DNA sequence: TGTGCCAGCAGCGTAGGGGGACAGGGCTCTTACTATGGCTACACCTTC.

This chain links TRBV9 with TRBJ1-3; the match to TRBD1 covers 8 bases. The length of the CDR3 is 14 residues. Per the germline V gene, CDR1 is SGDLS and CDR2 is YYNGEE. The trim removed 3 bases at V and 4 bases at J, leaving 3 bases unmatched. Here the CDR3 reads CASSAHRGGNTIYF. CDR3 in DNA: TGTGCCAGCAGCGCCCACAGGGGGGGAAACACCATATATTTT.

J is TRBJ2-3 and V is TRBV10-3; maybe TRBD1 (5 bases). The CDR3 runs to 15 residues. The germline gives CDR1 ENHRY, CDR2 SYGVKD. V was shortened by 2 bases and J by 0 bases, with 9 bases between the two germline ends. The CDR3 is CAISEGAVSTDTQYF. The CDR3 DNA sequence: TGTGCCATCAGTGAGGGGGCGGTTAGCACAGATACGCAGTATTTT.

The chain is built from TRBV18 and TRBJ1-5, with 10 positions matching TRBD1. V was clipped by 4 bases and J by 4 bases; unmatched bases: 4. CDR1 is KGHSH and CDR2 is LQKENI in the germline V gene. The CDR3 consists of 15 residues. CDR3 nucleotide sequence: TGTGCCAGCTCACTCCGGGACAGGGGAAATCAGCCCCAGCATTTT. Translation: CASSLRDRGNQPQHF.

This chain uses TRBV5-1 with TRBJ2-1; the D gene is possibly TRBD2 (6 bases). V was shortened by 1 base and J by 2 bases, with 13 bases between the two germline ends. Germline V gene data show CDR1 as SGHRS and CDR2 as YFSETQ. CDR3 length: 16 residues. The CDR3 bases are TGCGCCAGCAGCTTGAACCCCGGGAGCCCCTACAATGAGCAGTTCTTC. It codes for CASSLNPGSPYNEQFF.